This T cell receptor beta chain emerged from a study of blood T cell repertoires in COVID-19. About the research overall: Sites across the United States, Italy and Spain contributed samples from acute and convalescent COVID-19.

Here immunoSEQ multiplex PCR was the method, and the copy in TCRdb shows in-frame clones only, minus some. This table has approximately 250,000 clones, around 89% appearing once. Germline CDR1 is LGHNA and CDR2 is YSLEER. Trimming removed 6 bases from V and 4 bases from J, with 16 bases in between. The CDR3 consists of 16 residues. Researchers sorted participants into cohorts using their self-reported clinical history. What the recovered Cohort 3 donors had was two negative PCRs, clearance, or symptom resolution. Material for sequencing was PBMCs or T cells enriched from blood (not recorded which). The V and J genes are TRBV4-3 and TRBJ1-6; D is perhaps TRBD1 (5 bases). This TCR was recovered from a woman in her 30s who had recovered from COVID-19. CDR3 in amino acids: CASSSQAALYNSPLHF. In DNA, the CDR3 is TGCGCCAGCAGTTCACAGGCGGCCCTTTATAATTCACCCCTCCACTTT.